This T cell receptor beta chain was captured in a study of T cells in Graves' hyperthyroidism and ophthalmopathy. Study conclusions and caveats: Ophthalmopathy, as predicted by the model, came a median about six months after the prediction. Blood also showed most of the thyroid clonotypes that were expanded above 0.001. Ophthalmopathy and stable hyperthyroidism were told apart by a 13 V-J model.

Regions amplified from RNA transcripts were the TCR beta CDR3 regions. The TCR CDR3 first-round RT-PCR relied on the HTBI primer set. Each CDR3 protein is one row after TCRdb ran MiXCR on the multiplex PCR reads. The top ten clones hold roughly 17% of a sample with under 750,000 distinct CDR3 sequences, approximately 19% of them seen once. This CDR3 is 12 amino acids long. Germline assignment: CDR1 SGHRS and CDR2 YFSETQ. V dropped 5 bases and J dropped 5 bases, with 10 bases sitting between them. This clonotype was seen more than once but under ten times. The target antigen is unknown. The sample consisted of blood. This sequence was found in a woman in her fifties or sixties with Graves' hyperthyroidism that later progressed to Graves' ophthalmopathy. The J gene is TRBJ1-1, the V gene TRBV5-1; tentatively, D is TRBD1 (5 bases). The CDR3 is CASRTDTTEAFF. The CDR3, as DNA: TGCGCCAGCAGAACGGACACTACTGAAGCTTTCTTT.